This is a list of T cell receptor beta chains from one sample in a study of T-cell memory formation after mild COVID-19. From the 5' RACE reads, TCRdb called clonotypes with MiXCR, one entry per CDR3 protein. The profile shows fewer than 500,000 distinct CDR3 sequences, around 27% of them singletons. Sequenced: PBMCs or a T cell subset sorted from them (not recorded which). Receptor source: an adult woman who had mild COVID-19 (a few samples of this study predate the infection). Cell type and time point are not known. Each CDR3 is given with its conserved first and last residue. Fields, in order: J gene, V gene, D gene, clone size, CDR3 protein, CDR3 DNA. D genes are given only for firm matches. Clone size is not always given. Where it is, it says once, few, many or a class for expanded clones.

j_call: TRBJ1-2
v_call: TRBV21-1
d_call: -
clone_size: -
cdr3_aa: CASSKETHRERAYGYTF
cdr3_nt: TGTGCCAGCAGCAAAGAAACACACAGGGAACGGGCCTATGGCTACACCTTC

j_call: TRBJ1-5
v_call: TRBV15
d_call: -
clone_size: few
cdr3_aa: CATSRDPPDKPQHF
cdr3_nt: TGTGCCACCAGCAGAGATCCCCCCGATAAGCCCCAGCATTTT

j_call: TRBJ2-3
v_call: TRBV7-6
d_call: TRBD1
clone_size: -
cdr3_aa: CASSLAWDSSTDTQYF
cdr3_nt: TGTGCCAGCAGCTTAGCGTGGGACAGTTCCACAGATACGCAGTATTTT

j_call: TRBJ1-5
v_call: TRBV5-1
d_call: TRBD1
clone_size: -
cdr3_aa: CASSLTGGKGNQPQHF
cdr3_nt: TGCGCCAGCAGCTTAACAGGGGGCAAGGGCAATCAGCCCCAGCATTTT

j_call: TRBJ2-6
v_call: TRBV2
d_call: -
clone_size: once
cdr3_aa: CASLGHSGANVLTF
cdr3_nt: TGTGCCAGCCTGGGACATTCTGGGGCCAACGTCCTGACTTTC

j_call: TRBJ2-3
v_call: TRBV12-3/TRBV12-4
d_call: TRBD2
clone_size: few
cdr3_aa: CASRPSSGGSTDTQYF
cdr3_nt: TGTGCCAGCAGGCCCTCCAGCGGGGGTAGCACAGATACGCAGTATTTT

j_call: TRBJ1-1
v_call: TRBV12-3/TRBV12-4
d_call: -
clone_size: many
cdr3_aa: CASSLGIPRGTEAFF
cdr3_nt: TGTGCCAGCAGCTTAGGTATCCCCAGGGGCACTGAAGCTTTCTTT

j_call: TRBJ2-5
v_call: TRBV20-1
d_call: TRBD1
clone_size: -
cdr3_aa: CSATTQQGAQETQYF
cdr3_nt: TGCAGTGCCACTACCCAACAGGGGGCGCAGGAGACCCAGTACTTC

j_call: TRBJ2-7
v_call: TRBV30
d_call: TRBD1
clone_size: -
cdr3_aa: CAWSVRFRTGAAYEQYF
cdr3_nt: TGTGCCTGGAGTGTACGGTTCCGGACAGGGGCAGCCTACGAGCAGTACTTC

j_call: TRBJ2-3
v_call: TRBV12-3/TRBV12-4
d_call: TRBD2
clone_size: -
cdr3_aa: CASSLSSGGLTDTQYF
cdr3_nt: TGTGCCAGCAGTTTATCTAGCGGGGGGCTCACAGATACGCAGTATTTT

j_call: TRBJ2-1
v_call: TRBV9
d_call: -
clone_size: -
cdr3_aa: CASSVAVGTTDDEQFF
cdr3_nt: TGTGCCAGCAGCGTAGCGGTTGGAACCACGGACGATGAGCAGTTCTTC

j_call: TRBJ2-1
v_call: TRBV20-1
d_call: -
clone_size: -
cdr3_aa: CSARPLLATYNEQFF
cdr3_nt: TGCAGTGCTAGACCCCTTCTAGCGACATACAATGAGCAGTTCTTC

j_call: TRBJ1-1
v_call: TRBV7-9
d_call: -
clone_size: few
cdr3_aa: CASSNRGQNTEAFF
cdr3_nt: TGTGCCAGCAGCAATAGGGGTCAGAACACTGAAGCTTTCTTT

j_call: TRBJ1-1
v_call: TRBV4-1
d_call: -
clone_size: few
cdr3_aa: CASSHGVANTEAFF
cdr3_nt: TGCGCCAGCAGCCACGGGGTTGCCAACACTGAAGCTTTCTTT

j_call: TRBJ2-4
v_call: TRBV29-1
d_call: -
clone_size: few
cdr3_aa: CSGTGVGSKNIQYF
cdr3_nt: TGCAGCGGTACAGGAGTTGGGTCCAAAAACATTCAGTACTTC

j_call: TRBJ1-5
v_call: TRBV7-8
d_call: TRBD1
clone_size: once
cdr3_aa: CASSSPSSGGHNQPQHF
cdr3_nt: TGTGCCAGCAGTTCACCATCATCAGGGGGTCACAATCAGCCCCAGCATTTT

j_call: TRBJ1-1
v_call: TRBV24-1
d_call: -
clone_size: few
cdr3_aa: CATRDGRNTEAFF
cdr3_nt: TGTGCCACCAGGGACGGACGGAACACTGAAGCTTTCTTT

j_call: TRBJ2-5
v_call: TRBV5-1
d_call: -
clone_size: few
cdr3_aa: CASSPTGLGQETQYF
cdr3_nt: TGCGCCAGCAGCCCCACAGGGTTGGGCCAAGAGACCCAGTACTTC

j_call: TRBJ1-2
v_call: TRBV30
d_call: -
clone_size: -
cdr3_aa: CAWSVMGNGYTF
cdr3_nt: TGTGCCTGGAGTGTTATGGGAAATGGCTACACCTTC

j_call: TRBJ2-5
v_call: TRBV5-1
d_call: TRBD2
clone_size: few
cdr3_aa: CASSLAGGDQYF
cdr3_nt: TGCGCCAGCAGCTTGGCGGGGGGGGACCAGTACTTC

j_call: TRBJ2-2
v_call: TRBV7-9
d_call: -
clone_size: once
cdr3_aa: CASSSNRADRPNTGELFF
cdr3_nt: TGTGCCAGCAGCTCCAACCGGGCTGACAGGCCGAACACCGGGGAGCTGTTTTTT

j_call: TRBJ2-1
v_call: TRBV24-1
d_call: TRBD2
clone_size: few
cdr3_aa: CATSDLKTSGRSNEQFF
cdr3_nt: TGTGCCACCAGTGATCTGAAGACTAGCGGAAGGTCCAATGAGCAGTTCTTC

j_call: TRBJ2-1
v_call: TRBV10-3
d_call: -
clone_size: few
cdr3_aa: CAIQGTSSSYNEQFF
cdr3_nt: TGTGCCATCCAAGGGACATCCTCCTCCTACAATGAGCAGTTCTTC

j_call: TRBJ2-5
v_call: TRBV6-1
d_call: TRBD2
clone_size: few
cdr3_aa: CASSEGVLAGVQETQYF
cdr3_nt: TGTGCCAGCAGTGAAGGGGTCCTAGCGGGGGTCCAAGAGACCCAGTACTTC

j_call: TRBJ2-7
v_call: TRBV12-3/TRBV12-4
d_call: -
clone_size: -
cdr3_aa: CASSFELGRYEQYF
cdr3_nt: TGTGCCAGCAGTTTCGAGCTAGGGAGATACGAGCAGTACTTC

j_call: TRBJ2-7
v_call: TRBV6-5
d_call: -
clone_size: -
cdr3_aa: CASSYSGFGVDEQYF
cdr3_nt: TGTGCCAGCAGTTACTCGGGTTTTGGGGTGGACGAGCAGTACTTC

j_call: TRBJ1-4
v_call: TRBV5-4
d_call: TRBD1
clone_size: -
cdr3_aa: CASSSGTGRNEKLFF
cdr3_nt: TGTGCCAGCAGCTCCGGGACAGGTCGTAATGAAAAACTGTTTTTT

j_call: TRBJ2-7
v_call: TRBV7-2
d_call: -
clone_size: many
cdr3_aa: CASTEWATYEQYF
cdr3_nt: TGTGCCAGCACCGAGTGGGCCACCTACGAGCAGTACTTC

j_call: TRBJ1-3
v_call: TRBV9
d_call: -
clone_size: -
cdr3_aa: CASSPVGLNSGNTIYF
cdr3_nt: TGTGCCAGCAGCCCAGTGGGGCTGAACTCTGGAAACACCATATATTTT

j_call: TRBJ2-1
v_call: TRBV6-2/TRBV6-3
d_call: TRBD2
clone_size: -
cdr3_aa: CASSYLGLGSFNEQFF
cdr3_nt: TGTGCCAGCAGTTACCTCGGACTAGGAAGTTTCAATGAGCAGTTCTTC

j_call: TRBJ1-1
v_call: TRBV12-3/TRBV12-4
d_call: -
clone_size: -
cdr3_aa: CASSFLQGWANTEAFF
cdr3_nt: TGTGCCAGCAGTTTTCTTCAGGGCTGGGCGAACACTGAAGCTTTCTTT

j_call: TRBJ1-2
v_call: TRBV6-2/TRBV6-3
d_call: -
clone_size: -
cdr3_aa: CASSLDNRVDYGYTF
cdr3_nt: TGTGCCAGCAGCCTCGACAACAGGGTAGACTATGGCTACACCTTC

j_call: TRBJ2-3
v_call: TRBV7-8
d_call: -
clone_size: -
cdr3_aa: CASSLVGQRTDTQYF
cdr3_nt: TGTGCCAGCAGCTTAGTTGGCCAACGCACAGATACGCAGTATTTT

j_call: TRBJ2-5
v_call: TRBV6-2/TRBV6-3
d_call: TRBD2
clone_size: few
cdr3_aa: CASSGLAGLQETQYF
cdr3_nt: TGTGCCAGCAGCGGACTAGCGGGTCTTCAAGAGACCCAGTACTTC

j_call: TRBJ2-2
v_call: TRBV6-6
d_call: -
clone_size: -
cdr3_aa: CASRDQGTGELFF
cdr3_nt: TGTGCCAGCAGAGACCAGGGGACCGGGGAGCTGTTTTTT

j_call: TRBJ2-7
v_call: TRBV29-1
d_call: -
clone_size: few
cdr3_aa: CSGGNSYEQYF
cdr3_nt: TGCAGCGGAGGGAATTCCTACGAGCAGTACTTC

j_call: TRBJ2-7
v_call: TRBV10-3
d_call: -
clone_size: few
cdr3_aa: CAISETGTLAYEQYF
cdr3_nt: TGTGCCATCAGTGAGACCGGGACTTTGGCATACGAGCAGTACTTC

j_call: TRBJ2-1
v_call: TRBV20-1
d_call: -
clone_size: few
cdr3_aa: CSASGSYLMNEQFF
cdr3_nt: TGCAGTGCTAGCGGGAGTTACCTGATGAATGAGCAGTTCTTC

j_call: TRBJ2-7
v_call: TRBV12-3/TRBV12-4
d_call: TRBD1
clone_size: -
cdr3_aa: CASSWLQGGHEQYF
cdr3_nt: TGTGCCAGCAGTTGGCTACAGGGGGGCCACGAGCAGTACTTC

j_call: TRBJ1-2
v_call: TRBV6-5
d_call: -
clone_size: few
cdr3_aa: CASSDPGLRGYTF
cdr3_nt: TGTGCCAGCAGTGATCCAGGGCTGCGGGGCTACACCTTC

j_call: TRBJ2-5
v_call: TRBV6-6
d_call: -
clone_size: few
cdr3_aa: CASSYSNREETQYF
cdr3_nt: TGTGCCAGCAGTTACTCGAACAGGGAAGAGACCCAGTACTTC

j_call: TRBJ2-7
v_call: TRBV24-1
d_call: -
clone_size: -
cdr3_aa: CATSAVDSHEQYF
cdr3_nt: TGTGCCACCAGTGCCGTCGACAGCCACGAGCAGTACTTC

j_call: TRBJ1-2
v_call: TRBV20-1
d_call: TRBD1
clone_size: few
cdr3_aa: CSALGQGLANYGYTF
cdr3_nt: TGCAGTGCCCTCGGACAGGGCCTAGCTAACTATGGCTACACCTTC

j_call: TRBJ2-7
v_call: TRBV29-1
d_call: -
clone_size: few
cdr3_aa: CSVDLRTASYEQYF
cdr3_nt: TGCAGCGTTGATTTGAGGACAGCCTCCTACGAGCAGTACTTC

j_call: TRBJ1-1
v_call: TRBV20-1
d_call: -
clone_size: -
cdr3_aa: CSPIWRSMNTEAFF
cdr3_nt: TGCAGTCCTATCTGGAGGAGTATGAACACTGAAGCTTTCTTT

j_call: TRBJ2-5
v_call: TRBV7-6
d_call: -
clone_size: few
cdr3_aa: CASKRIQETQYF
cdr3_nt: TGTGCCAGCAAGCGGATACAAGAGACCCAGTACTTC

j_call: TRBJ1-2
v_call: TRBV7-3
d_call: -
clone_size: -
cdr3_aa: CASSPRTHREGYTF
cdr3_nt: TGTGCCAGCAGCCCCAGAACCCACAGGGAAGGCTACACCTTC

j_call: TRBJ2-7
v_call: TRBV13
d_call: -
clone_size: few
cdr3_aa: CASSLGLSGVYEQYF
cdr3_nt: TGTGCCAGCAGCTTAGGCCTAAGTGGGGTTTACGAGCAGTACTTC

j_call: TRBJ2-3
v_call: TRBV20-1
d_call: -
clone_size: -
cdr3_aa: CSATGARARTDTQYF
cdr3_nt: TGCAGTGCTACAGGGGCTAGGGCCCGCACAGATACGCAGTATTTT

j_call: TRBJ2-1
v_call: TRBV5-1
d_call: TRBD2
clone_size: few
cdr3_aa: CASSPGEAGVRNEQFF
cdr3_nt: TGCGCCAGCAGCCCCGGGGAGGCGGGAGTCCGAAATGAGCAGTTCTTC

j_call: TRBJ2-1
v_call: TRBV4-1
d_call: TRBD2
clone_size: few
cdr3_aa: CASSRKLAGDYNEQFF
cdr3_nt: TGCGCCAGCAGCCGAAAACTAGCGGGGGACTACAATGAGCAGTTCTTC

j_call: TRBJ2-7
v_call: TRBV19
d_call: TRBD1
clone_size: -
cdr3_aa: CASSEKPNSGTGPLYEQYF
cdr3_nt: TGTGCCAGTAGCGAAAAGCCGAACTCCGGGACAGGACCTCTCTACGAGCAGTACTTC